This T cell receptor beta chain was sequenced in a study of blood T cell repertoires in COVID-19. Study details: Samples taken during acute and convalescent COVID-19 were collected in the United States, Italy and Spain.

In terms of age and location, participants ranged from roughly 18 to 89 years and lived in under 30 US areas. Cohort placement rested on clinical history that participants reported themselves. Clones were sequenced by immunoSEQ multiplex PCR, and TCRdb holds only the in-frame ones, with some missing. Here the sample spans hundreds of thousands of clones, approximately 92% being singletons. CDR1 LGHDT and CDR2 YNNKEL come from the germline V gene (reference sequence). The CDR3 consists of 12 residues. V was clipped by 3 bases and J by 6 bases, with 5 bases between them. The receptor's source is a man between 18 and 29 years old who had recovered from COVID-19. V and J are TRBV3-1 (or the pseudogene TRBV3-2) and TRBJ1-4, with D unclear. Sequenced material: PBMCs or T cells enriched from blood (not recorded which). The DNA of the CDR3 is TGTGCCAGCAGCCAGGCCGATGAAAAACTGTTTTTT. Protein: CASSQADEKLFF.